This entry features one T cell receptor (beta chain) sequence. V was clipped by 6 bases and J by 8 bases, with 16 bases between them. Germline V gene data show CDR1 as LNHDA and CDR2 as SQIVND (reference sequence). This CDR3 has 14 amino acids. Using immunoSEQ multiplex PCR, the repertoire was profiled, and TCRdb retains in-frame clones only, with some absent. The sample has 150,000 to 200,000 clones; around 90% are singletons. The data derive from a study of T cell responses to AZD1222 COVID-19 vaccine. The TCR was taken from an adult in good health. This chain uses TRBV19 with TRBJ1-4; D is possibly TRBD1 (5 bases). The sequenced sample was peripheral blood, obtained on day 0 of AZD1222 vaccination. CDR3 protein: CASRDRDRREKLFF. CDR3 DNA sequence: TGTGCCAGTAGGGACCGGGACCGGCGGGAAAAACTGTTTTTT. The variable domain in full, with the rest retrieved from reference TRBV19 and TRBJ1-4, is DGGITQSPKYLFRKEGQNVTLSCEQNLNHDAMYWYRQDPGQGLRLIYYSQIVNDFQKGDIAEGYSVSREKKESFPLTVTSAQKNPTAFYLCASRDRDRREKLFFGSGTQLSVL.